Presented here are 9 T cell receptor beta chains from one specimen sequenced in a study of cytomegalovirus exposure and HLA in healthy donors. The primer mix had 60 Vbeta and 13 Jbeta primers. The assay was immunoSEQ multiplex PCR, and TCRdb's table has in-frame clones only and misses some. The sample includes 130,000 or so clones, roughly two thirds seen only once; the top ten take about 1.7%. The source material was PBMCs. The origin of the receptors is a male donor in good health and CMV-seronegative.

The V and J genes are TRBV9 and TRBJ2-3, with D perhaps matching TRBD2 (7 bases). This CDR3 region has 14 residues. V was trimmed by 0 bases and J by 6 bases, leaving 11 bases between them. Germline V gene sequence: CDR1 SGDLS, CDR2 YYNGEE. The CDR3 loop reads CASSVGGGGDTQYF. Here the CDR3 DNA reads TGTGCCAGCAGCGTAGGGGGGGGCGGGGATACGCAGTATTTT.

This clone was detected a few times. The chain recombines TRBV2 with TRBJ1-5; D might be TRBD1 (6 bases). CDR1 SNHLY and CDR2 FYNNEI come from the germline V gene. CDR3 length: 15 residues. The germline V and J ends were trimmed by 5 bases and 2 bases, with 13 bases remaining between them. As DNA, the CDR3 is TGTGCCAGCAGTACCGGGACATCGCGCAATCAGCCCCAGCATTTT. Protein: CASSTGTSRNQPQHF.

This clone was observed a handful of times. This sequence joins TRBV9 and TRBJ2-2; a possible D gene is TRBD1 (6 bases). With 10 bases removed from V and 4 bases from J, the gap between germline ends came to 14 bases. Germline V gene data show CDR1 as SGDLS and CDR2 as YYNGEE. This CDR3 is built from 13 residues. CDR3 coding DNA: TGTGCCTCCACCCAGGGGTTCACCGGGGAGCTGTTTTTT. Its protein product is CASTQGFTGELFF.

The chain joins TRBV30 to TRBJ1-6; 8 bases align to TRBD1. Trimming cost V 8 bases and J 8 bases; bases outside gene matches: 11. CDR1 is GTSNPN and CDR2 is SVGIG in the germline V gene (reference sequence). The CDR3 consists of 14 residues. The CDR3 reads CAGRRDRFDSPLHF. The CDR3, as DNA: TGTGCCGGGCGCCGGGACAGGTTTGATTCACCCCTCCACTTT.

The chain combines TRBV7-2 with TRBJ2-7; D unresolved. V was pared by 1 base and J by 2 bases, with 9 bases between. The CDR3 sequence is 14 residues long. CDR1 SGHTA and CDR2 FQGNSA come from the germline V gene. The CDR3 sequence is CASSLERSPYEQYF. The DNA of the CDR3 is TGTGCCAGCAGCTTAGAAAGGAGCCCCTACGAGCAGTACTTC. Supplemented by reference TRBV7-2 and TRBJ2-7, the full variable domain reads GAGVSQSPSNKVTEKGKDVELRCDPISGHTALYWYRQSLGQGLEFLIYFQGNSAPDKSGLPSDRFSAERTGGSVSTLTIQRTQQEDSAVYLCASSLERSPYEQYFGPGTRLTVT.

The chain joins TRBV7-8 to TRBJ2-5, with TRBD1 as a possible D gene (5 bases). V dropped 7 bases and J dropped 7 bases, with 16 bases sitting between them. Per the germline V gene, CDR1 is SGHVS and CDR2 is FQNEAQ. The CDR3 sequence is 13 residues long. CDR3 DNA sequence: TGTGCCAGCATTGCAGGGTCCGACGTGACCCAGTACTTC. Protein product: CASIAGSDVTQYF.

This rearrangement joins TRBV27 to TRBJ2-5; D remains ambiguous. There are 13 residues in the CDR3. Germline V lookup: CDR1 MNHEY, CDR2 SMNVEV (reference sequence). V lost 4 bases to trimming and J lost 9 bases, with 15 bases between them. The CDR3 bases are TGTGCCAGCAGTTCGACGAACCCCCGGGCCCAGTACTTC. As protein: CASSSTNPRAQYF.

The chain links TRBV2 to TRBJ2-5; 8 positions match TRBD2. The length of the CDR3 is 15 residues. The junction had 11 bases not matched to a gene; V was cut back by 6 bases and J by 5 bases. Germline CDR1 reads SNHLY; CDR2 reads FYNNEI. CDR3 bases: TGTGCCAGCAGCCAGGGTAGCGGGGCAGGGGAGACCCAGTACTTC. It is translated as CASSQGSGAGETQYF.

This clone appeared a few times. This chain uses TRBV9 with TRBJ2-3; no firm D call. The V gene lost 0 bases and the J gene lost 6 bases, with 8 bases spanning the gap. The CDR3 spans 13 residues. Germline V lookup: CDR1 SGDLS, CDR2 YYNGEE. CDR3 DNA: TGTGCCAGCAGCGTAGGGCCGTCTGATACGCAGTATTTT. Protein sequence: CASSVGPSDTQYF.